This T cell receptor beta chain emerged from a study of T cells in Graves' hyperthyroidism and ophthalmopathy. Diagnostic assessment was based on clinical symptoms, serum thyroxine and TRAb, thyroid ultrasound and orbital computed tomography. Preceding any ophthalmopathy symptoms, the blood sample dates from first hyperthyroidism diagnosis. The germline CDR1 and CDR2 sequences are SGHDN and FVKESK. The CDR3 is made up of 16 amino acids. V shed 1 base, J shed 2 bases, and the junction held 5 bases outside the gene matches. This clonotype was recorded at least ten times. Amplification yielded TCR beta CDR3 regions, with RNA transcripts as the source. Carried out on the TCR CDR3, a first-round RT-PCR used the HTBI primer set. Each CDR3 protein is one row after TCRdb ran MiXCR on the multiplex PCR reads. The sample has 350,000 to 450,000 distinct CDR3 sequences, about 15% seen once.

The clonotype was recovered from a woman younger than 45 with Graves' hyperthyroidism that later progressed to Graves' ophthalmopathy. The chain has TRBV14 and TRBJ2-7; 10 nucleotides align to TRBD2. Sequences were obtained from blood. CDR3 residues: CASSQVYGLAAYEQYF. CDR3 in DNA: TGTGCCAGCAGCCAAGTCTATGGACTAGCGGCCTACGAGCAGTACTTC. Based on the CDR3 plus reference TRBV14 and TRBJ2-7, the full variable domain is EAGVTQFPSHSVIEKGQTVTLRCDPISGHDNLYWYRRVMGKEIKFLLHFVKESKQDESGMPNNRFLAERTGGTYSTLKVQPAELEDSGVYFCASSQVYGLAAYEQYFGPGTRLTVT.